The subject of this entry is one TCR beta chain. This entry belongs to a study of blood T cell repertoires in COVID-19. V was pared by 2 bases and J by 6 bases, with 11 bases between. This CDR3 has 15 amino acids. Germline CDR1 is MDHEN and CDR2 is SYDVKM. All recovered Cohort 3 donors got two negative PCRs, got clearance, or saw symptom resolution. Original methodology: Estimation of nucleated cell counts relied on the amplification of reference gene primers. Profiling relied on immunoSEQ multiplex PCR, and the TCRdb table lists in-frame clones only, not all of them. V, J and clone size derive from that table, while D and trimming were established from the DNA sequence. The repertoire holds 180,000 or so clones, with approximately 80% as singletons.

The sequencing sample was made of PBMCs or T cells enriched from blood (not recorded which). The receptor's source is a woman aged 60-75 years who had recovered from COVID-19. V is TRBV28 and J is TRBJ1-6, with a possible D match to TRBD1 (6 bases). This CDR3 reads CASSLADRTNSPLHF. The CDR3 DNA reads as TGTGCCAGCAGTTTAGCAGACAGGACTAATTCACCCCTCCACTTT.